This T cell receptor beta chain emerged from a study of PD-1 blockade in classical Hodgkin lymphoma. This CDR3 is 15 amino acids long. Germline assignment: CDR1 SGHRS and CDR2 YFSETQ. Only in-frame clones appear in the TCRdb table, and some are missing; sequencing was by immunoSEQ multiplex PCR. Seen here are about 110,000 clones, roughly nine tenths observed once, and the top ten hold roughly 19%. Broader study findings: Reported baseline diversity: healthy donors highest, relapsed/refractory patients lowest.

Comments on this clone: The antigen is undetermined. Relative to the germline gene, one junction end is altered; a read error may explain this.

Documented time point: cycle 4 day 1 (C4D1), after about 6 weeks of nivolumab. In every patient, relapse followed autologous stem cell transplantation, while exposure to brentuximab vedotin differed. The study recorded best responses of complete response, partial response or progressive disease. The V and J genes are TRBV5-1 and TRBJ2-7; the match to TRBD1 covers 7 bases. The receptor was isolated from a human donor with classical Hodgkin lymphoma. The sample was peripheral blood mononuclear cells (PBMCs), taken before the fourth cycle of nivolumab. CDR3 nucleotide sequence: TGTGCCAGCAGCTTCGCTCCGGGACAGCCCCGTGAGCAGTACTTC. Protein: CASSFAPGQPREQYF.